A single sample is the source of the 28 T cell receptor beta chains below, sequenced in a study of Graves' ophthalmopathy and Graves' hyperthyroidism. Amplification from RNA transcripts yielded the TCR beta CDR3 regions. An initial RT-PCR round employing HTBI primers preceded a second-round multiplex PCR. TCRdb itself ran the multiplex PCR reads through MiXCR, one entry per CDR3 protein. Here the sample spans fewer than 650,000 distinct CDR3 sequences, 22% being singletons. The sequencing input was peripheral blood. These receptors all come from a woman in her late teens or twenties with stable Graves' hyperthyroidism. Some clones in this sample may be carry-over from other donors' samples.

The gene calls are TRBV7-8 and TRBJ1-5; no firm D call. Trimming cost V 5 bases and J 0 bases, with 14 bases left between them. Germline CDR1 SGHVS, CDR2 FQNEAQ. The CDR3 is 16 residues long. DNA for the CDR3: TGTGCCAGCAGCCATACCCGGGAGCTTAGCAATCAGCCCCAGCATTTT. As protein: CASSHTRELSNQPQHF.

This clonotype was seen a handful of times. The CDR3 spells CSAKGTGARGYTF. CDR3 DNA: TGCAGTGCTAAAGGGACAGGGGCACGTGGCTACACCTTC. This chain joins TRBV20-1 and TRBJ1-2, with 10 positions matching TRBD1. Trimming removed 4 bases from V and 7 bases from J; junction bases left unmatched: 6. The V gene's germline CDR1 is DFQATT and CDR2 SNEGSKA (reference sequence). This CDR3 is built from 13 residues.

The CDR3 bases are TGTGCCACCAGCAGACAGGGTTACGAGCAGTACTTC. Its protein product is CATSRQGYEQYF. The V and J genes are TRBV15 and TRBJ2-7, with a possible D match to TRBD1 (5 bases). The germline CDR1 and CDR2 sequences are LNHNV and YYDKDF (reference sequence). The V and J ends lost 2 bases and 4 bases respectively, with 6 bases between them. The CDR3 length is 12 residues.

This clonotype was observed many times. The chain uses TRBV30 and TRBJ1-2; D is unclear. The germline CDR1 and CDR2 sequences are GTSNPN and SVGIG (reference sequence). Trimming pared 0 bases from V and 2 bases from J, leaving 10 bases between. This CDR3 region has 14 residues. The CDR3 DNA sequence: TGTGCCTGGAGTGTGAACGGGCAGAACTATGGCTACACCTTC. Translated, it gives CAWSVNGQNYGYTF.

In this sample, this clonotype turned up many times. The chain uses TRBV15 and TRBJ1-2; D not resolved. V lost 0 bases and J lost 3, with 17 bases in between. The CDR3 length is 17 residues. Germline-derived CDR1 and CDR2 are LNHNV and YYDKDF (reference sequence). The CDR3 spells CATSRELGETTDYGYTF. The CDR3 DNA reads as TGTGCCACCAGCAGAGAGTTAGGAGAAACGACCGACTATGGCTACACCTTC.

This clonotype showed up many times. Written as DNA, the CDR3 is TGTGCCAGCAGCCAAGGTCGGGGGGTCAGCGAGCAGTACTTC. Protein sequence: CASSQGRGVSEQYF. The rearrangement joins TRBV3-1 to TRBJ2-7; 7 bases agree with TRBD2. The CDR3 runs 14 residues. Germline V gene sequence: CDR1 LGHDT, CDR2 YNNKEL (reference sequence). V lost 1 base to trimming and J lost 6 bases; unmatched junction nucleotides: 6.

This clonotype was seen many times. The V and J genes are TRBV6-1 and TRBJ2-7, with D perhaps matching TRBD2 (6 bases). Per germline, CDR1 MNHNS and CDR2 SASEGT. V was cut by 9 bases and J by 2 bases, with 11 bases left in between. The CDR3 runs 12 residues. CDR3 nucleotides: TGTGCCAGTCGGCGGGAAACCTACGAGCAGTACTTC. This sequence encodes CASRRETYEQYF.

This clonotype showed up many times. DNA for the CDR3: TGTGCCAGCAGTTGGCAGGGATACGAGCAGTACTTC. This gives the protein CASSWQGYEQYF. The V and J genes are TRBV7-2 and TRBJ2-7; D perhaps matches TRBD1 (5 bases). The V end was cut by 6 bases, the J end by 4 bases, with 10 bases between. This CDR3 contains 12 residues. Per the germline V gene, CDR1 is SGHTA and CDR2 is FQGNSA.

This clonotype has ten or more counts. The chain has TRBV5-1 and TRBJ1-2, with 11 nucleotides matching TRBD1. The CDR3 length is 14 residues. CDR1 and CDR2 from the germline V gene are SGHRS and YFSETQ. With V trimmed by 3 bases and J by 6 bases, 4 bases remained unmatched. The CDR3 DNA follows: TGCGCCAGCAGCTACGGGGACAGGGGGGATGGCTACACCTTC. Its translation is CASSYGDRGDGYTF.

There are many counts of this clonotype. The chain has TRBV6-1 and TRBJ2-5; D is perhaps TRBD2 (7 bases). The CDR3 has 15 amino acids. Per the germline V gene, CDR1 is MNHNS and CDR2 is SASEGT. V lost 7 bases and J 4 bases, leaving 19 bases between the germline ends. The CDR3 DNA reads as TGTGCCAGCATAGCCTTTTCGGGGGGCACAGAGACCCAGTACTTC. Amino acid sequence: CASIAFSGGTETQYF.

This chain links TRBV6-1 with TRBJ1-3; TRBD1 might be the D (6 bases). CDR1 and CDR2 from the germline V gene are MNHNS and SASEGT. The CDR3 loop spans 14 amino acids. V was trimmed by 6 bases and J by 3 bases, leaving 12 bases between them. CDR3 residues: CASSSGQIGNTIYF. The CDR3, as DNA: TGTGCCAGCAGCTCTGGACAGATTGGAAACACCATATATTTT.

This clonotype was counted between two and nine times. The chain has TRBV28 and TRBJ2-7; no definite D call. The CDR3 sequence is 13 residues long. Germline V gene data show CDR1 as MDHEN and CDR2 as SYDVKM. V lost 7 bases and J lost 6, with 16 bases in between. The DNA of the CDR3 is TGTGCCAGCACGGACCGGTTGATCGGCGAGCAGTACTTC. This encodes CASTDRLIGEQYF.

This clonotype was counted at least ten times. The gene calls are TRBV2 and TRBJ1-2; D remains unclear. V lost 4 bases and J 2 bases, leaving 8 bases between the germline ends. CDR3 size: 13 residues. CDR1 SNHLY and CDR2 FYNNEI come from the germline V gene. The CDR3 DNA is TGTGCCAGCAGTGCTCGTGCAAACTATGGCTACACCTTC. It codes for CASSARANYGYTF.

The rearrangement uses TRBV7-8 and TRBJ2-2, with D possibly being TRBD1 or TRBD2 (6 bases each). Trimming stripped 3 bases from V and 2 bases from J, with 16 bases between. Germline CDR1 SGHVS, CDR2 FQNEAQ. This CDR3 contains 17 residues. As DNA, the CDR3 is TGTGCCAGCAGCTTTGCGGGAAGGGGGATCAACACCGGGGAGCTGTTTTTT. This sequence encodes CASSFAGRGINTGELFF.

Comments on this clonotype: Given a much more abundant clone one base away, this may be a read error. CDR3 DNA sequence: TGCGCCAGCAGCTTGGAGCGCGAGCAGTACTTC. This gives the protein CASSLEREQYF. The chain recombines TRBV5-1 with TRBJ2-7; D is unclear. This CDR3 is built from 11 residues. Germline V CDR1 and CDR2: SGHRS, YFSETQ. Deletions cut 0 bases from V and 6 bases from J, with 4 bases between.

This clonotype occurred many times. The chain couples TRBV24-1 to TRBJ1-2; TRBD1 might be the D (5 bases). CDR3 length equals 14 residues. Trimming shortened V by 4 bases and J by 7 bases, and 15 bases separated the two germline ends. Germline-derived CDR1 and CDR2 are KGHDR and SFDVKD. In DNA form, the CDR3 reads TGTGCCACCAGTGACACCGGGACCGAGGCTGGCTACACCTTC. Translating gives CATSDTGTEAGYTF.

In its sample, this clonotype was seen many times. The chain uses TRBV6-1 and TRBJ1-2; no reliable D call. With 7 bases removed from V and 2 bases from J, the gap between germline ends came to 20 bases. The CDR3 contains 16 residues. Germline V gene sequence: CDR1 MNHNS, CDR2 SASEGT. CDR3 region: CASIRAFALGNYGYTF. CDR3 bases: TGTGCCAGCATAAGGGCTTTTGCCCTGGGGAACTATGGCTACACCTTC.

This clonotype was detected ten times or more. The rearrangement links TRBV7-2 to TRBJ2-7, with 10 bases fitting TRBD2. The CDR3 has 14 amino acids. Germline trimming cut 6 bases from V and 0 bases from J; bases unmatched to any gene: 2. Germline assignment: CDR1 SGHTA and CDR2 FQGNSA. The CDR3 reads CASRSSGGSYEQYF. CDR3 bases: TGTGCCAGCAGGTCTAGCGGGGGCTCCTACGAGCAGTACTTC.

This clonotype has at least ten counts. The genes are TRBV5-1 and TRBJ1-6; weak D call: TRBD1 (5 bases). The length of the CDR3 is 15 residues. Between the trimmed V and J ends, which lost 0 bases and 5 bases, there was a span of 9 bases. CDR1 is SGHRS and CDR2 is YFSETQ in the germline V gene. The CDR3 spells CASSLEVQDNSPLHF. Here the CDR3 DNA reads TGCGCCAGCAGCTTGGAGGTACAGGATAATTCACCCCTCCACTTT.

The chain joins TRBV19 to TRBJ1-1, with D possibly matching TRBD1 (6 bases). Germline assignment: CDR1 LNHDA and CDR2 SQIVND (reference sequence). Trimming cost V 3 bases and J 3 bases, with 11 bases left between them. CDR3 length: 14 amino acids. The CDR3 loop is CASSIRQVYTEAFF. CDR3 nucleotides: TGTGCCAGTAGTATTAGACAGGTGTACACTGAAGCTTTCTTT.

This clonotype has a count of ten or more. This chain links TRBV10-2 with TRBJ2-2, with 10 bases that match TRBD1. The CDR3 totals 14 residues. The germline CDR1 and CDR2 sequences are WSHSY and SAAADI. With V trimmed by 11 bases and J by 6 bases, 9 bases remained unmatched. CDR3 DNA sequence: TGCGCCCTAGAGGGACAGGGGAGAGCCGGGGAGCTGTTTTTT. Protein sequence: CALEGQGRAGELFF.

This clonotype was seen a single time. This chain connects TRBV2 to TRBJ1-5; the D gene is possibly TRBD1 (5 bases). Germline assignment: CDR1 SNHLY and CDR2 FYNNEI. The CDR3 sequence is 15 residues long. The V and J ends lost 3 bases and 1 base respectively, with 10 bases between them. CDR3 in amino acids: CASSDTGWSNQPQHF. The CDR3 coding sequence is TGTGCCAGCAGTGACACAGGCTGGAGCAATCAGCCCCAGCATTTT.

This clonotype has just a few counts. J is TRBJ2-2 and V is TRBV5-1; no clear D. Trimming cost V 4 bases and J 3 bases, with 13 bases left between them. The CDR3 extends over 15 amino acids. Germline V lookup: CDR1 SGHRS, CDR2 YFSETQ. The DNA for the CDR3 is TGCGCCAGCAGCCCCGCCCAAGGCCACACCGGGGAGCTGTTTTTT. This codes for CASSPAQGHTGELFF.

This clonotype appeared many times. The chain employs TRBV12-3 or TRBV12-4 and TRBJ1-5; weak D call: TRBD1 (6 bases). The CDR3 runs 14 residues. The V gene lost 4 bases and the J gene lost 4 bases, with 11 bases spanning the gap. The CDR3 is CASSYSQGNQPQHF. In DNA, the CDR3 is TGTGCCAGCAGTTACTCACAGGGTAATCAGCCCCAGCATTTT.

This clonotype was recorded many times. The chain is built from TRBV6-4 and TRBJ1-2, with TRBD1 as a possible D gene (6 bases). The CDR3 has 15 residues. Trimming removed 2 bases at V and 4 bases at J, with 14 bases between. Germline CDR1 reads MRHNA; CDR2 reads SNTAGT. CDR3 nucleotides: TGTGCCAGCAGTGACGAGGCAGGGGTTGGCTATGGCTACACCTTC. Protein sequence: CASSDEAGVGYGYTF.

This clonotype was counted many times. V is TRBV12-5 and J is TRBJ1-1; no firm D call. The CDR3 totals 14 residues. Germline loops: CDR1 LGHNT, CDR2 FRNRAP. Trimming left V 1 base short and J 6 bases short, with 12 bases between. The CDR3 is CASGLALSGAEAFF. CDR3 coding DNA: TGTGCTAGTGGTTTGGCCCTGTCCGGTGCTGAAGCTTTCTTT.

This clonotype was counted only a few times. The rearrangement uses TRBV27 and TRBJ2-7, with a possible D match to TRBD1 (6 bases). CDR1 and CDR2 (germline): MNHEY, SMNVEV (reference sequence). V was trimmed by 10 bases and J by 5 bases, leaving 18 bases between them. The CDR3 has 13 amino acids. The CDR3 coding sequence is TGTGCCACCCGCCTCCTGGGGGCGGACGAGCAGTACTTC. Encoded protein: CATRLLGADEQYF.

Only a few counts were recorded for this clonotype. This rearrangement joins TRBV6-1 to TRBJ2-6; 8 bases are a match to TRBD2. Germline V CDR1 and CDR2: MNHNS, SASEGT. This CDR3 has 16 residues. V shed 5 bases and J 0 bases; nucleotides not matched to a gene: 3. The CDR3 sequence: CASSPSGSSGANVLTF. The CDR3 nucleotides are TGTGCCAGCAGTCCCAGCGGGAGCTCTGGGGCCAACGTCCTGACTTTC.